This T cell receptor (beta chain) was retrieved from a study of vaccination and CD4 T cells after COVID-19. Across the whole study: Of the convalescent patients, who were SARS-CoV-2 positive by nasal swab PCR, under 10 had mild and one severe disease. Stimulation of the cells used overlapping spike peptide pools from SARS-CoV-2 and from the common cold coronaviruses HCoV-NL63, HCoV-OC43 and HCoV-229E.

As to this clonotype: Its antigen remains unknown.

Treatment described: roughly 10-day PBMC culture with coronavirus spike peptide pools or control peptides (ViraFEST assay). ViraFEST used peptide pools to expand antigen-specific T cells and subsequently sequenced their TCRs. Upon completion of under twelve days of culture, CD4+ T cells were isolated via negative selection. The CDR3 is 14 residues long. V lost 7 bases to trimming and J lost 0 bases; unmatched junction nucleotides: 5. Germline assignment: CDR1 SNHLY and CDR2 FYNNEI. At the Johns Hopkins FTIC core, DNA taken from cultured CD4+ T cells was sequenced by way of the Oncomine TCR Beta short-read assay. A single record per CDR3 protein comes from TCRdb applying MiXCR to the PCR reads. The repertoire holds about 7,300 distinct CDR3 sequences, with approximately 55% as singletons.

Sequenced input: CD4+ T cells from blood, cultured in vitro. The chain has TRBV2 and TRBJ1-1; the match to TRBD1 covers 7 bases. The TCR sequence derives from a human donor who had recovered from COVID-19. The CDR3 DNA sequence: TGTGCCAGCAAACCACAGGGGCTGAACACTGAAGCTTTCTTT. Protein sequence: CASKPQGLNTEAFF.